The rows below give T cell receptor beta chains drawn from one sample of a study of memory CD4+ T cells and cytomegalovirus serostatus. Libraries were prepared by immunoSEQ multiplex PCR; TCRdb keeps only in-frame clonotypes and omits some of them. Of tens of thousands of clones listed, around 74% are singletons. The sequencing input was memory CD4+ T cells from blood. The receptors were gathered from an adult in good health and CMV-seronegative. Some clones in this sample may be carry-over from other donors' samples. Each CDR3 is given without its conserved first and last residue.

>TRBV21-1|TRBJ2-7
ASSKGCTRLGSYEQY
>TRBV9|TRBJ1-2
ASSATTGLSGYT
>TRBV5-1|TRBJ2-7
ASSTDSSYEQY
>TRBV6-5|TRBJ1-1
ASSSGSMNTEAF
>TRBV6-4|TRBJ1-1
ASSLQENTEAF
>TRBV14|TRBJ1-1
ASSQSDTEAF
>TRBV27|TRBJ1-2
ASSLVPDRHYNYGYT
>TRBV13|TRBJ1-3
ASSLGFISGNTIY
>TRBV28|TRBJ1-2
ASSSERPSNYGYT
>TRBV5-1|TRBJ1-5
ASSLGVNEQPQH
>TRBV6-5|TRBJ1-4
ASSAPGQGIEKLF
>TRBV27|TRBJ1-1
ASSSGRTEAF
>TRBV7-2|TRBJ1-5
ASSLTAGGVNQPQH
>TRBV2|TRBJ1-6
ASSASLYLH
>TRBV10-3|TRBJ2-7
AISEQGGGTYEQY
>TRBV14|TRBJ1-5
ASSIARGPSNQPQH
>TRBV7-9|TRBJ1-4
ASRYSSGAGDEKLF
>TRBV2|TRBJ2-1
ASSVQTSGNEQF
>TRBV19|TRBJ1-2
ASSRRRQGDYGYT
>TRBV5-4|TRBJ2-7
ASSLPGGGSYEQY
>TRBV7-2|TRBJ1-4
ASSGRGGADEKLF
>TRBV7-3|TRBJ2-5
ASSLSEETQY
>TRBV29-1|TRBJ1-4
SVDRRPATNEKLF
>TRBV12-5|TRBJ2-7
ASGLPPGGSFSYEQY
>TRBV19|TRBJ1-4
ASSISGGGGEKLF
>TRBV6-5|TRBJ2-7
ASSYRLRGNYEQY